This TCR beta chain was sequenced for a study of cytomegalovirus exposure and HLA in healthy donors. Primers: 60 Vbeta forward and 13 Jbeta reverse. Profiled with immunoSEQ multiplex PCR; TCRdb holds only in-frame clones, not every one. The sample lists 180,000 or so clones; about 80% were seen once. Germline CDR1 reads SNHLY; CDR2 reads FYNNEI. The CDR3 is made up of 11 amino acids. V was pared by 6 bases and J by 7 bases, with 7 bases between. V usage is TRBV2 and J usage is TRBJ2-1; the D is unclear. Sequencing used PBMCs. The TCR comes from a man aged 45-65 years in good health and CMV-seropositive. The CDR3 protein is CASSALNEQFF. Written as DNA, the CDR3 is TGTGCCAGCAGCGCCCTAAATGAGCAGTTCTTC.